This is a list of T cell receptor beta chains from one sample in a study of blood T cells in healthy people across ages. TCRdb passed the 5' RACE reads through MiXCR, listing each CDR3 protein once. The sample yields about 1,500,000 distinct CDR3 sequences, 42% seen once. The specimen sequenced was blood. These receptors came from a woman aged 18-29 years in good health. The CDR3 runs from the conserved cysteine through the conserved F or W. Each record gives: CDR3 protein, CDR3 DNA, J gene, V gene, clone size, D gene. D genes are given only for firm matches. Rows give clone size only sometimes, using once, few, many, or a class for an expanded clone.

CDR3aa: CSAFTGELFF
CDR3nt: TGCAGCGCTTTCACCGGGGAGCTGTTTTTT
j_gene: TRBJ2-2
v_gene: TRBV29-1
abundance: few
d_gene: -

CDR3aa: CAWTLVAEQLQETQYF
CDR3nt: TGTGCCTGGACGCTCGTGGCGGAGCAACTACAAGAGACCCAGTACTTC
j_gene: TRBJ2-5
v_gene: TRBV30
abundance: -
d_gene: -

CDR3aa: CASSERGTVAQETQYF
CDR3nt: TGTGCCAGCAGTGAAAGGGGGACTGTCGCCCAAGAGACCCAGTACTTC
j_gene: TRBJ2-5
v_gene: TRBV6-1
abundance: -
d_gene: -

CDR3aa: CASSVGTGGNYGYTF
CDR3nt: TGTGCCAGCAGCGTCGGGACAGGGGGGAACTATGGCTACACCTTC
j_gene: TRBJ1-2
v_gene: TRBV9
abundance: -
d_gene: TRBD1

CDR3aa: CASSSSRKLSYNEQFF
CDR3nt: TGTGCCAGCAGCTCCTCTAGAAAACTATCCTACAATGAGCAGTTCTTC
j_gene: TRBJ2-1
v_gene: TRBV5-6
abundance: -
d_gene: -

CDR3aa: CAGSYSKLRGQGGYEQYF
CDR3nt: TGTGCCGGCAGTTACTCGAAACTACGAGGACAGGGAGGATACGAGCAGTACTTC
j_gene: TRBJ2-7
v_gene: TRBV6-5
abundance: -
d_gene: TRBD1

CDR3aa: CSARWTEVRDTSYDYTF
CDR3nt: TGCAGTGCTAGATGGACGGAGGTTAGGGACACGTCTTACGACTACACCTTC
j_gene: TRBJ1-2
v_gene: TRBV20-1
abundance: -
d_gene: -

CDR3aa: CASSLQTSGEQYF
CDR3nt: TGCGCCAGCAGCTTACAGACTAGCGGCGAGCAGTACTTC
j_gene: TRBJ2-7
v_gene: TRBV5-1
abundance: few
d_gene: TRBD2

CDR3aa: CASGSKKTSGGAETQYF
CDR3nt: TGCGCCAGCGGCTCCAAGAAGACTAGCGGGGGCGCAGAGACCCAGTACTTC
j_gene: TRBJ2-5
v_gene: TRBV5-1
abundance: -
d_gene: TRBD2

CDR3aa: CASSPMYRDSVGEQYF
CDR3nt: TGTGCCAGCTCACCGATGTACCGGGACTCTGTGGGAGAGCAGTACTTC
j_gene: TRBJ2-7
v_gene: TRBV18
abundance: -
d_gene: -

CDR3aa: CAISDKVAGGTTTSTDTQYF
CDR3nt: TGTGCCATCAGTGACAAGGTAGCGGGGGGCACAACTACTAGCACAGATACGCAGTATTTT
j_gene: TRBJ2-3
v_gene: TRBV10-3
abundance: -
d_gene: TRBD2

CDR3aa: CATSRAGLAGGRGTGELFF
CDR3nt: TGTGCCACCAGCAGAGCGGGACTAGCGGGAGGGCGAGGGACCGGGGAGCTGTTTTTT
j_gene: TRBJ2-2
v_gene: TRBV15
abundance: -
d_gene: TRBD2

CDR3aa: CAISESRGRILNPNEQFF
CDR3nt: TGTGCCATCAGTGAGTCAAGGGGTCGGATATTGAATCCCAATGAGCAGTTCTTC
j_gene: TRBJ2-1
v_gene: TRBV10-3
abundance: -
d_gene: -

CDR3aa: CATSRLEAFF
CDR3nt: TGTGCCACCTCCCGCCTTGAAGCTTTCTTT
j_gene: TRBJ1-1
v_gene: TRBV12-3/TRBV12-4
abundance: -
d_gene: -

CDR3aa: CASSLPTGRDADTQYF
CDR3nt: TGTGCCAGCAGCCTTCCGACCGGGAGGGATGCAGATACGCAGTATTTT
j_gene: TRBJ2-3
v_gene: TRBV16
abundance: -
d_gene: TRBD2

CDR3aa: CSATTGYGQAFF
CDR3nt: TGCAGTGCCACTACAGGGTACGGCCAAGCTTTCTTT
j_gene: TRBJ1-1
v_gene: TRBV20-1
abundance: -
d_gene: -

CDR3aa: CSARAPSYQETQFF
CDR3nt: TGCAGTGCTAGAGCCCCTTCGTACCAAGAGACCCAGTTCTTC
j_gene: TRBJ2-1
v_gene: TRBV20-1
abundance: -
d_gene: -

CDR3aa: CASTPQAIREQYF
CDR3nt: TGTGCCAGCACACCACAGGCTATACGAGAGCAGTACTTC
j_gene: TRBJ2-7
v_gene: TRBV2
abundance: -
d_gene: -

CDR3aa: CAAARAGLAVNEQFF
CDR3nt: TGTGCCGCCGCCCGCGCAGGACTAGCGGTCAATGAGCAGTTCTTC
j_gene: TRBJ2-1
v_gene: TRBV12-3/TRBV12-4
abundance: -
d_gene: TRBD2

CDR3aa: CASSVGLSRDEQYF
CDR3nt: TGTGCCAGCAGCGTAGGGCTCTCCAGGGACGAGCAGTACTTC
j_gene: TRBJ2-7
v_gene: TRBV9
abundance: few
d_gene: -

CDR3aa: CASSAAPAPSSYNEQFF
CDR3nt: TGTGCCAGCAGCGCAGCTCCAGCGCCAAGCTCCTACAATGAGCAGTTCTTC
j_gene: TRBJ2-1
v_gene: TRBV9
abundance: -
d_gene: -

CDR3aa: CSATTSGGADDNEQFF
CDR3nt: TGCAGTGCAACGACTAGCGGGGGGGCGGACGACAATGAGCAGTTCTTC
j_gene: TRBJ2-1
v_gene: TRBV20-1
abundance: -
d_gene: TRBD2

CDR3aa: CASSGLGFVDNSPLHF
CDR3nt: TGCGCCAGCAGCGGGTTGGGTTTCGTCGATAATTCACCCCTCCACTTT
j_gene: TRBJ1-6
v_gene: TRBV4-1
abundance: many
d_gene: -

CDR3aa: CASSRDRGILGSYEQYF
CDR3nt: TGTGCCAGCAGCCGGGACAGGGGTATTTTGGGCTCCTACGAGCAGTACTTC
j_gene: TRBJ2-7
v_gene: TRBV12-3/TRBV12-4
abundance: few
d_gene: TRBD1

CDR3aa: CSVEARYNGQFF
CDR3nt: TGCAGCGTTGAGGCCAGATACAATGGGCAGTTCTTC
j_gene: TRBJ2-1
v_gene: TRBV29-1
abundance: once
d_gene: -

CDR3aa: CASSLGTRVAFF
CDR3nt: TGTGCCAGCAGTCTCGGGACTAGGGTAGCGTTCTTC
j_gene: TRBJ2-1
v_gene: TRBV12-3/TRBV12-4
abundance: -
d_gene: TRBD2

CDR3aa: CSVVGTNTEAFF
CDR3nt: TGCAGCGTTGTGGGAACGAACACTGAAGCTTTCTTT
j_gene: TRBJ1-1
v_gene: TRBV29-1
abundance: -
d_gene: -

CDR3aa: CSASPGPTYEQYF
CDR3nt: TGCAGTGCTAGTCCGGGACCGACCTACGAGCAGTACTTC
j_gene: TRBJ2-7
v_gene: TRBV20-1
abundance: many
d_gene: -

CDR3aa: CAISDSRGAQYNEQFF
CDR3nt: TGTGCCATCAGTGATTCCCGGGGGGCGCAGTACAATGAGCAGTTCTTC
j_gene: TRBJ2-1
v_gene: TRBV10-3
abundance: few
d_gene: -